This T cell receptor (beta chain) was documented in a study of blood T cell repertoires in COVID-19. Study details: The United States, Italy and Spain provided the acute and convalescent COVID-19 samples. Nucleic acid was either cDNA or gDNA, and it came from T cells, B-cell-depleted T cells, or PBMCs.

A Seattle source enrolled patients during active infection and followed them longitudinally. In the original analysis: Reference gene primer amplification gave nucleated cell count estimates. The repertoire was sequenced with immunoSEQ multiplex PCR; TCRdb's copy has only in-frame clones and lacks some. That table gives V, J and clone size, and the DNA gave D and trimming. Of 240,000 or so clones in the sample, approximately 80% were seen once. The V end was cut by 3 bases, the J end by 1 base, with 18 bases between. Germline assignment: CDR1 PRHDT and CDR2 FYEKMQ (reference sequence). The CDR3 consists of 17 residues.

This receptor was identified in a woman older than 75 with COVID-19, enrolled during active disease. The gene calls are TRBV13 and TRBJ1-1; D perhaps matches TRBD1 (5 bases). The sequencing input was peripheral blood. CDR3 sequence: CASSLSGGDHRNTEAFF. The CDR3 nucleotides read TGTGCCAGCAGCTTGTCGGGGGGGGACCACCGGAACACTGAAGCTTTCTTT.